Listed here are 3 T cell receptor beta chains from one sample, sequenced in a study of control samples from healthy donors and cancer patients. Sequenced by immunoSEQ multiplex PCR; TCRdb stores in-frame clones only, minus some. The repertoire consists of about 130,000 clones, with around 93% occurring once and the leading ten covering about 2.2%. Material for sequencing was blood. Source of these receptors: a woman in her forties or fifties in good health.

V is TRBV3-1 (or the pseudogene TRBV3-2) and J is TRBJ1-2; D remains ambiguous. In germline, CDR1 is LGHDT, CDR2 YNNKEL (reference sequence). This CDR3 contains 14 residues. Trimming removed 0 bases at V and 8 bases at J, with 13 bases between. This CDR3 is CASSQELGYRGYTF. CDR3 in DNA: TGTGCCAGCAGCCAAGAATTGGGATATAGGGGCTACACCTTC.

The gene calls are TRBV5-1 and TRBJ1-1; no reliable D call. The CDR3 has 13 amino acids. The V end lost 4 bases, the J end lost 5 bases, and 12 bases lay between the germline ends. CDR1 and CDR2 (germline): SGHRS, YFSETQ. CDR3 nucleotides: TGCGCCAGCAGCCCAGTAGGGCAGACTGAAGCTTTCTTT. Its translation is CASSPVGQTEAFF.

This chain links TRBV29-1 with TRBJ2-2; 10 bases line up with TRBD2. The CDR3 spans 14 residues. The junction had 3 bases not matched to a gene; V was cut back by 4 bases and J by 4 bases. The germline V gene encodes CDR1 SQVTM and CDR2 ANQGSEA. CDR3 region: CSVVLAGPTGELFF. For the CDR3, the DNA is TGCAGCGTTGTACTAGCGGGACCCACCGGGGAGCTGTTTTTT.